This TCR beta chain was sequenced in a study of blood T cell repertoires in COVID-19. This CDR3 is 16 amino acids long. Per the germline V gene, CDR1 is LNHNV and CDR2 is YYDKDF (reference sequence). The junction had 8 bases not matched to a gene; V was cut back by 1 base and J by 6 bases. Enrollees, about 18 to 90 years old, lived in 24 US areas. Only in-frame clones appear in the TCRdb table, and some are missing; sequencing was by immunoSEQ multiplex PCR. Here the sample spans roughly 450,000 clones, about 90% being singletons. The sample comprised PBMCs or T cells enriched from blood (not recorded which). The V and J genes are TRBV15 and TRBJ2-2, with 7 bases fitting TRBD2. The TCR was taken from a man between 18 and 29 years old who had recovered from COVID-19. The CDR3 sequence: CATSRVGGQFAGELFF. DNA for the CDR3: TGTGCCACCAGCAGAGTGGGAGGGCAGTTCGCCGGGGAGCTGTTTTTT.